The source of this T cell receptor beta chain is a study of shared clonotypes between healthy human individuals. Study-wide results and caveats: Sharing of clonotypes among donors was expected to vary with sequencing depth.

This clone is a singleton in its sample. Antigen unknown. Sequencing was performed with immunoSEQ multiplex PCR; in TCRdb, only in-frame clones are kept and a portion is missing. In the table there are under 850,000 clones, about 92% of which are singletons. Looked up from germline, CDR1 is SGDLS and CDR2 is YYNGEE. The CDR3 consists of 11 residues. The V and J ends lost 7 bases and 5 bases respectively, with 9 bases between them. Naive CD8 cells comprised CD45RO-negative, CCR7-positively selected cells, excluding terminally differentiated effector memory CD45RA+ cells. The clonotype was recovered from a man aged 25-45 years in good health. Sequencing input: naive CD8+ T cells sorted from blood. The chain recombines TRBV9 with TRBJ1-1; tentatively, D is TRBD1 (6 bases). CDR3 sequence (DNA): TGTGCCAGCGGGGGGCCTACTGAAGCTTTCTTT. This sequence encodes CASGGPTEAFF.